What follows are 2 T cell receptor beta chains derived from one specimen sequenced in a study of untreated major depressive disorder (dated by TCRdb to between 2017 and 2018). The study at large found these results: Higher TRBV05-01 (Vbeta 5.1) usage among CD4+ T cells of depressed patients compared with controls was confirmed by sequencing, with p = 0.040 in a one-tailed test.

To prepare the library, the immunoSEQ multiplex PCR assay was applied. The immuneACCESS repertoire file appears here via TCRdb, limited to in-frame rearrangements. These files lack a portion of the clones; in checked studies, under half of the deficit traces to unresolved V genes, and the cause of the others is not known. The sample table shows roughly 25,000 clones, and 91% are seen once. The top ten hold about 0.75% of the sample. No cognate antigen is known for these TCRs. Sequenced input: CD4+ T cells from PBMCs. The receptors were sampled from a young woman with major depressive disorder.

The V call is TRBV2, the J call TRBJ2-7, with no clear D. Germline V gene sequence: CDR1 SNHLY, CDR2 FYNNEI. Between the trimmed V and J ends, which lost 3 bases and 3 bases, there was a span of 9 bases. This CDR3 contains 13 residues. CDR3 sequence: CASSDVLFYEQYF. CDR3 bases: TGTGCCAGCAGTGATGTGCTTTTCTACGAGCAGTACTTC.

The J gene is TRBJ2-6, the V gene TRBV10-3, with D hard to call. Germline lookup yields CDR1 ENHRY and CDR2 SYGVKD. The CDR3 spans 14 residues. V was cut by 7 bases and J by 3 bases, with 10 bases left in between. The CDR3 sequence is CAINPVLGANVLTF. In DNA, the CDR3 is TGTGCCATCAACCCCGTCCTTGGGGCCAACGTCCTGACTTTC.